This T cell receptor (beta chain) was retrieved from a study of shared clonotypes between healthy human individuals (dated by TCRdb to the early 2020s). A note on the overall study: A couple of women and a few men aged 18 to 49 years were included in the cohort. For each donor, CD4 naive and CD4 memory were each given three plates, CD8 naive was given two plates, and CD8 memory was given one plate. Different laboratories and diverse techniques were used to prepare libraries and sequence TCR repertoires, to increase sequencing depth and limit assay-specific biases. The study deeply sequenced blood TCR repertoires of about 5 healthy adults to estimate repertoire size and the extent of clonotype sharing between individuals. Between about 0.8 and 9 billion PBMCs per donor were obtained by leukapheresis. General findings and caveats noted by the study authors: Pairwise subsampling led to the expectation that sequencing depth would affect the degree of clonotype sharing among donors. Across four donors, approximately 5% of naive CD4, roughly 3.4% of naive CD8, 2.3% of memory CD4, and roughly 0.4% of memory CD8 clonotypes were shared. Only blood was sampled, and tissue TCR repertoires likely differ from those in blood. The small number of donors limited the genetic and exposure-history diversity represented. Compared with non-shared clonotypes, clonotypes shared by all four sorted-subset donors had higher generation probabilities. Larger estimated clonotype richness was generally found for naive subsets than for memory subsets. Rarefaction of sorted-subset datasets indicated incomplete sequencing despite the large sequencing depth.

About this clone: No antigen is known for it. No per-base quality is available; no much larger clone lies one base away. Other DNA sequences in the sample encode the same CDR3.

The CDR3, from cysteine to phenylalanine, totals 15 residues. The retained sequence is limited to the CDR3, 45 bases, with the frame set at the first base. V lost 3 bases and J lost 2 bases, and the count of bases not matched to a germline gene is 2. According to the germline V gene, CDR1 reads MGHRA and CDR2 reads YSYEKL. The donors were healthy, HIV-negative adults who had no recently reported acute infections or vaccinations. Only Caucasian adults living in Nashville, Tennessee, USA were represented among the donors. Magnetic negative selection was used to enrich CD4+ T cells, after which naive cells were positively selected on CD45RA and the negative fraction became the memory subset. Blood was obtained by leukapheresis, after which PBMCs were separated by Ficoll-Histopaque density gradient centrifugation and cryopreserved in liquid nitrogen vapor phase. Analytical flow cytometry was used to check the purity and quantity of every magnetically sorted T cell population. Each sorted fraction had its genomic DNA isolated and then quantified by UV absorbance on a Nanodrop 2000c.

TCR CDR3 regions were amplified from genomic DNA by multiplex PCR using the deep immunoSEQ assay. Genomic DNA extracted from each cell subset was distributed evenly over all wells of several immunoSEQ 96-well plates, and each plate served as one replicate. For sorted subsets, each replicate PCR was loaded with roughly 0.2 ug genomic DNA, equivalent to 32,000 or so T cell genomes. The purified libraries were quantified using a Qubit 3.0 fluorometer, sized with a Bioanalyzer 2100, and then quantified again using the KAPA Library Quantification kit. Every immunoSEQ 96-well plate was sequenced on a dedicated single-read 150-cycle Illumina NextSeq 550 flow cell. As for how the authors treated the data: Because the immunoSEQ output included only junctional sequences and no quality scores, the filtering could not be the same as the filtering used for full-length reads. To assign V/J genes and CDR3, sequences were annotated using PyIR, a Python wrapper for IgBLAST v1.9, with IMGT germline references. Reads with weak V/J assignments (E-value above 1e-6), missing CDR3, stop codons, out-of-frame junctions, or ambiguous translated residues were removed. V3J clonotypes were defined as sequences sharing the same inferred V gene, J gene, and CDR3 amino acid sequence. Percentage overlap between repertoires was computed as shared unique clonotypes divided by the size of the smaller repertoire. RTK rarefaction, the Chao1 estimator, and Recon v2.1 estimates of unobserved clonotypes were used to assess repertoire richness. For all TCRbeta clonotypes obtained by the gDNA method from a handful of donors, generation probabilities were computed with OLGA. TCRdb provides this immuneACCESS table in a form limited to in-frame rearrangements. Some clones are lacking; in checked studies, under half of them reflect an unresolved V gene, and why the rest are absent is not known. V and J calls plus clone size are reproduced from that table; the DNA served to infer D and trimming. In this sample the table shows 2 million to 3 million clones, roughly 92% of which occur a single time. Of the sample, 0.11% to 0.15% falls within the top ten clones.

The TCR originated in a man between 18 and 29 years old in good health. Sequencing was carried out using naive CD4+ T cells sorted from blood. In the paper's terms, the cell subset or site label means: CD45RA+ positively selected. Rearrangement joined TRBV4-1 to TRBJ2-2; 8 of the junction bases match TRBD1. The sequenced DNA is TGCGCCAGCAGCCAGGCAGGGGGCAACACCGGGGAGCTGTTTTTT. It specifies CASSQAGGNTGELFF.